This T cell receptor beta chain was captured in a study of blood T cell repertoires in COVID-19. Study at large: Samples representing acute and convalescent COVID-19 were sourced from the United States, Italy and Spain. The cDNA or gDNA used as material had been derived from T cells, B-cell-depleted T cells, or PBMCs.

CDR3 length: 17 residues. Trimming took 1 base from V and 4 from J, leaving 17 bases between them. Germline lookup yields CDR1 MGHRA and CDR2 YSYEKL. This clone was seen at least ten times. Profiling relied on immunoSEQ multiplex PCR, and the TCRdb table lists in-frame clones only, not all of them. The data show 95,000 to 150,000 clones, 65% to 80% seen once. The V gene is TRBV4-1, the J gene TRBJ2-1, with TRBD2 as a possible D gene (6 bases). The sequencing input was peripheral blood. The clonotype originates from a human donor with acute or convalescent COVID-19. The donor label of this sample is uncertain. The CDR3 region is CASSQVDMGLQYNEQFF. The CDR3 DNA reads as TGCGCCAGCAGCCAAGTCGATATGGGACTCCAATACAATGAGCAGTTCTTC.